The rows below give T cell receptor beta chains drawn from one sample of a study of cytomegalovirus exposure and HLA in healthy donors. Data came from immunoSEQ multiplex PCR; TCRdb stores just in-frame clones and leaves some out. This sample yields 140,000 or so clones, of which approximately 80% are seen a single time; 2.5% to 3% belongs to the top ten. The source material was PBMCs. The receptors derive from a female donor in good health and CMV-seronegative. Each CDR3 is given with its conserved first and last residue. Each record gives: J gene, V gene, D gene, clone size, CDR3 DNA, CDR3 protein. The D gene is left open where the match is weak. A clone size is listed for some rows: how often the clone was seen (once, few, many), or a class if it is expanded.

>TRBJ1-4|TRBV27|TRBD1|NA
TGTGCCAGCAGTCCGGGACAGGGAGGTTTGGGTAATGAAAAACTGTTTTTT
CASSPGQGGLGNEKLFF
>TRBJ2-1|TRBV27|NA|NA
TGTGCCAGCAGTTTATCTTATGGCGGATGGGATGAGCAGTTCTTC
CASSLSYGGWDEQFF
>TRBJ2-5|TRBV27|NA|NA
TGTGCCAGCAGTTTATCGTGGCAGACACAAGAGACCCAGTACTTC
CASSLSWQTQETQYF
>TRBJ2-3|TRBV29-1|TRBD2|NA
TGCAGCGGAATAACTAGCGACGGGATCCATACGCAGTATTTT
CSGITSDGIHTQYF
>TRBJ2-3|TRBV2|NA|NA
TGTGCCAGCAGTGAATGGACAGCCCCTAGCACAGATACGCAGTATTTT
CASSEWTAPSTDTQYF
>TRBJ1-5|TRBV5-1|TRBD1|NA
TGCGCCAGCAGCCGGGACAGTAGCAATCAGCCCCAGCATTTT
CASSRDSSNQPQHF
>TRBJ1-5|TRBV30|NA|once
TGTGCCTGGAGCAGCGACAGGCCCAATCAGCCCCAGCATTTT
CAWSSDRPNQPQHF
>TRBJ2-7|TRBV5-1|TRBD2|NA
TGCGCCAGCAGCTTGAGACTAGCGGGAGACGAGCAGTACTTC
CASSLRLAGDEQYF
>TRBJ2-5|TRBV5-5|TRBD1|once
TGTGCCAGCAGCCGAGACGGACAGGGAGTGACCCAGTACTTC
CASSRDGQGVTQYF
>TRBJ2-7|TRBV19|TRBD1|once
TGTGCCAGTACCCGGACAGGTGGGGGCTCGGGGGAGCAGTACTTC
CASTRTGGGSGEQYF
>TRBJ1-5|TRBV2|NA|once
TGTGCCAGCAGTGAGGCCTCGTTTAGCAATCAGCCCCAGCATTTT
CASSEASFSNQPQHF
>TRBJ1-3|TRBV28|NA|NA
TGTGCCAGCAGTTCCCTAAGGGGCTCTACCATATATTTT
CASSSLRGSTIYF
>TRBJ2-7|TRBV5-4|TRBD1|few
TGTGCCAGCAGCTCAACAGGGGCCTACGAGCAGTACTTC
CASSSTGAYEQYF
>TRBJ2-7|TRBV7-9|NA|NA
TGTGCCAGCAGCTTAAATTCCGTCTACGAGCAGTACTTC
CASSLNSVYEQYF
>TRBJ1-5|TRBV7-9|NA|NA
TGTGCCAGCAGCTCGGGAAATCAGCCCCAGCATTTT
CASSSGNQPQHF